What follows are 25 T cell receptor beta chains derived from one specimen sequenced in a study of T cells in tuberculosis (dated by TCRdb to between 2018 and 2020). PBMC were thawed, rested overnight, stained with a GMM-loaded CD1B tetramer, a Live/Dead dye and anti-CD3, and then sorted on a FACS Aria II. The CD1B tetramers were loaded with C32 glucose monomycolate that had been purified from Rhodococcus equi. Library prep was done by the immunoSEQ multiplex PCR assay. TCRdb obtained this table from immuneACCESS and retained in-frame rearrangements with V and J assigned. These tables miss some clones; where compared with another copy, unresolved V genes account for less than half of the shortfall, and the remainder is unexplained. The sample table lists about 58,000 clones, 88% of them with a count of one. The ten biggest clones cover 21% of the sample. The sequencing input was CD1b-GMM tetramer-negative cells sorted from PBMCs. What the cell subset or site label conveys for this sample: T cells not binding CD1B-GMM tetramer, sorted from same donor. The receptors shown here come from an adult woman with latent tuberculosis.

The chain is built from TRBV27 and TRBJ1-1; perhaps TRBD1 as D (6 bases). V was pared by 7 bases and J by 1 base, with 16 bases between. This CDR3 comprises 15 residues. The germline V gene has CDR1 MNHEY and CDR2 SMNVEV (reference sequence). The CDR3 is CASTPQGHANTEAFF. The CDR3 DNA follows: TGTGCCAGCACCCCCCAGGGACACGCGAACACTGAAGCTTTCTTT.

This clone has a handful of counts. V gene TRBV20-1 combines with J gene TRBJ2-1; no clear D gene. Germline values: CDR1 DFQATT, CDR2 SNEGSKA (reference sequence). The CDR3 is made up of 11 amino acids. V was pared by 2 bases and J by 7 bases, with 6 bases between. In DNA form, the CDR3 reads TGCAGTGCTAGAATCCGGAATGAGCAGTTCTTC. Its protein product is CSARIRNEQFF.

The gene calls are TRBV18 and TRBJ1-1; TRBD1 agrees at 7 bases. The CDR3 covers 16 residues. With 0 bases clipped from V and 0 bases from J, the junction kept 4 bases outside the gene matches. The V gene's germline CDR1 is KGHSH and CDR2 LQKENI. The CDR3, as DNA: TGTGCCAGCTCACCACCTATGGGGACAGTGAACACTGAAGCTTTCTTT. This gives the protein CASSPPMGTVNTEAFF.

In this sample, this clone turned up once. V is TRBV11-3 and J is TRBJ2-2; 10 nucleotides align to TRBD2. Germline CDR1 and CDR2: SGHNT and YENEEA. Trimming removed 4 bases from V and 4 bases from J; junction bases left unmatched: 9. This CDR3 comprises 17 residues. The chain's CDR3 is CASSYTGSGRGTGELFF. CDR3 DNA sequence: TGTGCCAGCAGCTACACCGGAAGCGGGAGGGGCACCGGGGAGCTGTTTTTT.

V usage is TRBV4-3 and J usage is TRBJ2-1; tentative D call: TRBD2 (6 bases). Germline CDR1 is LGHNA and CDR2 is YSLEER. V was trimmed by 4 bases and J by 6 bases, leaving 16 bases between them. This CDR3 is built from 15 residues. CDR3 in amino acids: CASSRGGARGNEQFF. CDR3 DNA sequence: TGCGCCAGCAGCCGAGGCGGGGCAAGGGGCAATGAGCAGTTCTTC.

This clone was seen a single time. This chain joins TRBV7-9 and TRBJ2-1; possibly TRBD1 for D (5 bases). Germline V gene lookup returns CDR1 SEHNR and CDR2 FQNEAQ (reference sequence). V lost 8 bases and J 2 bases, leaving 7 bases between the germline ends. The CDR3 covers 12 residues. In DNA form, the CDR3 reads TGTGCCAGCTGGACAACCTACAATGAGCAGTTCTTC. Translating gives CASWTTYNEQFF.

The chain carries TRBV19 and TRBJ1-5, with D perhaps TRBD1 (5 bases). Germline-derived CDR1 and CDR2 are LNHDA and SQIVND (reference sequence). CDR3 size: 14 residues. Trimming took off 10 bases at V and 3 bases at J, with 16 bases between the two ends. The CDR3 region is CATRGGESNQPQHF. As DNA, the CDR3 is TGTGCCACACGAGGAGGGGAGTCCAATCAGCCCCAGCATTTT.

The CDR3 here is CASSLGQFSYEQYF. In nucleotides, the CDR3 is TGTGCCAGCAGTCTGGGACAGTTCTCCTACGAGCAGTACTTC. V and J are TRBV27 and TRBJ2-7; TRBD1 matches at 7 bases. The CDR3 runs 14 residues. The germline CDR1 and CDR2 sequences are MNHEY and SMNVEV (reference sequence). V shed 5 bases, J shed 0 bases, and the junction held 4 bases outside the gene matches.

The chain links TRBV27 to TRBJ2-1; 13 bases agree with TRBD2. The CDR3 has 15 amino acids. With 6 bases clipped from V and 9 bases from J, the junction kept 8 bases outside the gene matches. The germline V gene has CDR1 MNHEY and CDR2 SMNVEV (reference sequence). The CDR3 sequence: CASSTLAGGPGEQFF. In nucleotides, the CDR3 is TGTGCCAGCAGCACACTAGCGGGAGGGCCTGGTGAGCAGTTCTTC.

V is TRBV29-1 and J is TRBJ1-2; 7 bases agree with TRBD1. Germline CDR1 and CDR2: SQVTM and ANQGSEA. V was clipped by 7 bases and J by 5 bases; unmatched bases: 10. The CDR3 is made up of 13 amino acids. The CDR3 nucleotides are TGCAGCGCGGGACAGTGGGAGGTTTATGGCTACACCTTC. Amino acids: CSAGQWEVYGYTF.

This chain joins TRBV4-1 and TRBJ1-4, with 7 bases aligning to TRBD1. The CDR3 is 18 residues long. Germline V gene sequence: CDR1 MGHRA, CDR2 YSYEKL. The junction had 9 bases not matched to a gene; V was cut back by 0 bases and J by 2 bases. In nucleotides, the CDR3 is TGCGCCAGCAGCCAAGATCATATCATAGGGGGCACTAATGAAAAACTGTTTTTT. It encodes CASSQDHIIGGTNEKLFF.

This sequence joins TRBV4-2 and TRBJ2-1; TRBD2 aligns across 8 bases. Germline V gene sequence: CDR1 LGHNA, CDR2 YNFKEQ. Unmatched junction bases numbered 7, after V lost 1 base and J lost 14 bases. CDR3 length: 13 residues. The CDR3 reads CASSQGFREGKFF. The CDR3 coding sequence is TGTGCCAGCAGCCAAGGGTTCCGGGAGGGCAAGTTCTTC.

The chain joins TRBV6-1 to TRBJ2-2, with D possibly TRBD2 on 6 matching bases. The V and J ends lost 4 bases and 3 bases respectively, with 12 bases between them. Germline CDR1 MNHNS, CDR2 SASEGT. This CDR3 is 15 amino acids long. CDR3 residues: CASSGVTGDTGELFF. The DNA of the CDR3 is TGTGCCAGCAGTGGTGTCACGGGGGACACCGGGGAGCTGTTTTTT.

The chain combines TRBV7-3 with TRBJ2-3, with D possibly TRBD1 on 6 matching bases. The CDR3 spans 16 residues. Germline V gene data show CDR1 as SGHTA and CDR2 as FQGTGA. V lost 4 bases and J lost 9, with 23 bases in between. CDR3 coding DNA: TGTGCCAGCAGCTCATCCACAGGAGGTAGGGGGTCGACGCAGTATTTT. Translation: CASSSSTGGRGSTQYF. Based on the CDR3 plus reference TRBV7-3 and TRBJ2-3, the full variable domain is GAGVSQTPSNKVTEKGKYVELRCDPISGHTALYWYRQSLGQGPEFLIYFQGTGAADDSGLPNDRFFAVRPEGSVSTLKIQRTERGDSAVYLCASSSSTGGRGSTQYFGPGTRLTVL.

This rearrangement joins TRBV9 to TRBJ2-1; tentative D call: TRBD1 (6 bases). From germline, CDR1 is SGDLS and CDR2 YYNGEE. Trimming pared 0 bases from V and 4 bases from J, leaving 20 bases between. The CDR3 covers 18 residues. The DNA of the CDR3 is TGTGCCAGCAGCGTAGACACCGGATCGACAGGAAAATACAATGAGCAGTTCTTC. It translates to CASSVDTGSTGKYNEQFF. Combining the CDR3 with reference TRBV9 and TRBJ2-1 gives the whole variable domain DSGVTQTPKHLITATGQRVTLRCSPRSGDLSVYWYQQSLDQGLQFLIQYYNGEERAKGNILERFSAQQFPDLHSELNLSSLELGDSALYFCASSVDTGSTGKYNEQFFGPGTRLTVL.

CDR3 residues: CASSFLAETYEQYF. The CDR3 nucleotides are TGTGCCAGCAGTTTCCTTGCGGAGACCTACGAGCAGTACTTC. V usage is TRBV28 and J usage is TRBJ2-7; D is undetermined. The CDR3 loop spans 14 amino acids. The ends were cut back, 3 bases at V and 2 bases at J, with 11 bases in the middle. CDR1 and CDR2 (germline): MDHEN, SYDVKM.

The chain couples TRBV7-9 to TRBJ2-7, with D maybe TRBD2 (6 bases). V was pared by 5 bases and J by 2 bases, with 22 bases between. CDR1 and CDR2 from the germline V gene are SEHNR and FQNEAQ (reference sequence). The CDR3 runs to 17 residues. This CDR3 reads CASSRALASRIPYEQYF. The CDR3 DNA reads TGTGCCAGCAGCAGGGCCCTAGCGTCGCGTATACCCTACGAGCAGTACTTC.

The chain recombines TRBV28 with TRBJ1-2, with TRBD1 matching 8 bases. V trimming: 6 bases; J trimming: 7 bases; junction bases outside the gene matches: 13. The CDR3 is 15 residues long. The germline gives CDR1 MDHEN, CDR2 SYDVKM. The CDR3 bases are TGTGCCAGCAGCCCCCAGGGGGCGCGGGCTGTTGGCTACACCTTC. It is translated as CASSPQGARAVGYTF.

The gene calls are TRBV9 and TRBJ2-7; 8 bases map to TRBD1. CDR3 length: 16 amino acids. The V gene end was trimmed by 3 bases and the J gene end by 0 bases; junction bases not matched to a gene: 8. Looked up from germline, CDR1 is SGDLS and CDR2 is YYNGEE. CDR3: CASSAGLRGPSYEQYF. CDR3 nucleotide sequence: TGTGCCAGCAGCGCCGGGCTCAGGGGGCCCTCCTACGAGCAGTACTTC.

The V gene is TRBV5-4, the J gene TRBJ2-5, with D possibly TRBD1 on 5 matching bases. CDR3 length: 14 amino acids. The germline CDR1 and CDR2 sequences are SGHNT and YYREEE (reference sequence). V lost 4 bases and J 2 bases, leaving 12 bases between the germline ends. DNA of the CDR3: TGTGCCAGCAGCCACAAAACAGGACAAGAGACCCAGTACTTC. Protein product: CASSHKTGQETQYF.

The V and J genes are TRBV30 and TRBJ1-1, with 7 bases aligning to TRBD1. V was clipped by 8 bases and J by 6 bases; unmatched bases: 3. In germline, CDR1 is GTSNPN, CDR2 SVGIG (reference sequence). CDR3 size: 10 residues. The DNA of the CDR3 is TGTGCCGGGGGGACAGCTGAAGCTTTCTTT. It yields the protein CAGGTAEAFF.

The CDR3 spells CASSFASDNEQFF. CDR3 in DNA: TGTGCCAGCAGCTTCGCGAGTGACAATGAGCAGTTCTTC. The chain joins TRBV7-2 to TRBJ2-1, with D unresolved. V was pared by 3 bases and J by 5 bases, with 8 bases between. The CDR3 is 13 residues long. Germline CDR1 SGHTA, CDR2 FQGNSA.

This chain connects TRBV25-1 to TRBJ2-1; the D gene is possibly TRBD1 (6 bases). Trimming cost V 4 bases and J 2 bases, with 21 bases left between them. The CDR3 length is 18 residues. Germline V gene sequence: CDR1 MGHDK, CDR2 SYGVNS. CDR3 protein: CASSAQGVWDTAYNEQFF. DNA for the CDR3: TGTGCCAGCAGTGCCCAAGGGGTCTGGGACACCGCCTACAATGAGCAGTTCTTC.

This rearrangement joins TRBV2 to TRBJ1-6; 7 bases are shared with TRBD1. The germline CDR1 and CDR2 sequences are SNHLY and FYNNEI. This CDR3 is 13 amino acids long. Germline trimming cut 7 bases from V and 9 bases from J; bases unmatched to any gene: 6. The CDR3 sequence is CASIGDRGSPLHF. The CDR3 bases are TGTGCCAGCATTGGGGACAGAGGTTCACCCCTCCACTTT.

The V and J genes are TRBV5-5 and TRBJ1-1, with TRBD1 as a possible D gene (5 bases). Germline V gene data show CDR1 as SGHKS and CDR2 as YYEKEE (reference sequence). Trimming shortened V by 3 bases and J by 1 base, and 10 bases separated the two germline ends. The CDR3 is made up of 14 amino acids. In nucleotides, the CDR3 is TGTGCCAGCAGCTGGGGGGGAGGGAACACTGAAGCTTTCTTT. Encoded protein: CASSWGGGNTEAFF.